The entry that follows covers one T cell receptor beta chain sequence. V was pared by 7 bases and J by 5 bases, with 27 bases between. CDR3 size: 18 residues. CDR1 and CDR2 (germline): SGHAT, FQDESV (reference sequence). This entry belongs to a study of response to subunit inactivated influenza vaccine. TCRdb re-analysed the RT-PCR reads in MiXCR, keeping a single row per CDR3 protein. There are about 540,000 distinct CDR3 sequences in the sample; around 21% occur only once, and 2.5% to 3% lies in the top ten. The same data also went into a second study, on T cells expressing NK-cell markers. This second study notes: UMI-tagged 5'RACE template switching yielded the TCR beta cDNA. An anti-gamma-delta TCR antibody was added in several experiments. It restricted sorting to alpha-beta TCR-expressing T cells.

Material: CD4+ T cells sorted from PBMCs, obtained about 11 days after vaccination. This sequence was found in a man in his forties or fifties who received an inactivated influenza vaccine. The chain uses TRBV11-1 and TRBJ2-1; D perhaps matches TRBD1 (7 bases). The CDR3 DNA follows: TGTGCCAGCAACCTAGCGAGGAGAACAGGGGATTTTGACAATGAGCAGTTCTTC. Protein product: CASNLARRTGDFDNEQFF.